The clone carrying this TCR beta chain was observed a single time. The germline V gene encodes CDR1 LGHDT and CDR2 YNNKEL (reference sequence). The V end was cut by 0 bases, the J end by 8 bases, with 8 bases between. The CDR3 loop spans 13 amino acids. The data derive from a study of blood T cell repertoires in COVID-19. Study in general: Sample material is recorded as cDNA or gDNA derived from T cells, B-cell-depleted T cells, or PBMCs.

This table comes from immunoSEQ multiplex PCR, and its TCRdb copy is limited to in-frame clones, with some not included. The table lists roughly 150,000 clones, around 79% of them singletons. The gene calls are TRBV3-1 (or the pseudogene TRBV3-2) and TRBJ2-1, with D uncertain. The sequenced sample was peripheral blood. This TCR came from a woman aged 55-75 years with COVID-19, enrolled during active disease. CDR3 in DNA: TGTGCCAGCAGCCAAGATGCGCCCCATGAGCAGTTCTTC. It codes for CASSQDAPHEQFF.